The clone carrying this TCR beta chain has a handful of counts. The sample is drawn from a study of cytomegalovirus exposure and HLA in healthy donors. Overall study: Of fewer than 450 genotyped donors, more than 70% clustered with self-reported Caucasian donors.

This PCR relied on a set of 60 Vbeta primers and 13 Jbeta primers. Per the original data handling: In a later analysis, some 80 million unique TCR beta chains included roughly 11 million shared by two or more donors. TCRdb's table, derived via immunoSEQ multiplex PCR, lists solely in-frame clones and lacks some. That table gives V, J and clone size, and the DNA gave D and trimming. The sample contains some 130,000 clones, around two thirds of which appear only once. V was trimmed by 4 bases and J by 6 bases, leaving 16 bases between them. CDR1 is MDHEN, CDR2 SYDVKM, per germline. The CDR3 spans 15 residues.

The sequenced sample consisted of PBMCs. The chain uses TRBV28 and TRBJ2-1, with D unclear. The receptor's source is a woman aged 55-75 years in good health and CMV-seropositive. CDR3 DNA: TGTGCCAGCAGTTCCCCGCAGATCGTTCGCAATGAGCAGTTCTTC. Translated: CASSSPQIVRNEQFF. The full variable domain, with the rest looked up from reference TRBV28 and TRBJ2-1, is DVKVTQSSRYLVKRTGEKVFLECVQDMDHENMFWYRQDPGLGLRLIYFSYDVKMKEKGDIPEGYSVSREKKERFSLILESASTNQTSMYLCASSSPQIVRNEQFFGPGTRLTVL.